This is a list of T cell receptor beta chains from one sample in a study of blood T cells in healthy people across ages. TCRdb redid the calling of the 5' RACE reads with MiXCR, one entry per CDR3 protein. The table records hundreds of thousands of distinct CDR3 sequences, approximately 60% of them present only once. Sequenced: blood. The source of these receptors is a man aged 35-49 years in good health. The CDR3 runs from the conserved cysteine through the conserved F or W. D genes are given only for firm matches. Part of the rows lack a size; the others show once, few, many or a class for expanded clones.

len: 14; v_gene: TRBV10-3; d_gene: -; j_gene: TRBJ2-1; abundance: -; CDR3aa: CAISESVPEGEQFF; CDR3nt: TGTGCCATCAGTGAGTCTGTCCCCGAAGGGGAGCAGTTCTTC
len: 12; v_gene: TRBV27; d_gene: TRBD1; j_gene: TRBJ1-2; abundance: -; CDR3aa: CASSSTGSGCTF; CDR3nt: TGTGCCAGCAGTTCGACAGGGTCTGGCTGCACCTTC
len: 14; v_gene: TRBV12-3/TRBV12-4; d_gene: -; j_gene: TRBJ2-2; abundance: -; CDR3aa: CASSPGGRTGELFF; CDR3nt: TGTGCCAGCAGCCCCGGAGGGCGGACCGGGGAGCTGTTTTTT
len: 15; v_gene: TRBV9; d_gene: -; j_gene: TRBJ1-2; abundance: -; CDR3aa: CASSVGQGRGYGYTF; CDR3nt: TGTGCCAGCAGCGTAGGTCAGGGTAGGGGATATGGCTACACCTTC
len: 18; v_gene: TRBV7-2; d_gene: -; j_gene: TRBJ2-7; abundance: few; CDR3aa: CASSFVASGSLSSYEQYF; CDR3nt: TGTGCCAGCAGCTTCGTCGCTTCGGGGTCCCTCAGCTCCTACGAGCAGTACTTC
len: 13; v_gene: TRBV7-6; d_gene: -; j_gene: TRBJ1-6; abundance: few; CDR3aa: CASSPSDNSPLHF; CDR3nt: TGTGCCAGCAGTCCGTCGGATAATTCACCCCTCCACTTT
len: 14; v_gene: TRBV4-1; d_gene: -; j_gene: TRBJ1-2; abundance: few; CDR3aa: CASSQDRRGDGYTF; CDR3nt: TGCGCCAGCAGCCAAGACCGCCGGGGTGATGGCTACACCTTC
len: 14; v_gene: TRBV27; d_gene: TRBD2; j_gene: TRBJ2-7; abundance: -; CDR3aa: CASSFASGRYEQYF; CDR3nt: TGTGCCAGCAGTTTCGCTAGCGGGAGGTACGAGCAGTACTTC
len: 16; v_gene: TRBV5-1; d_gene: -; j_gene: TRBJ2-2; abundance: -; CDR3aa: CASSSGTPGNTGELFF; CDR3nt: TGCGCCAGCAGCTCCGGGACCCCAGGAAACACCGGGGAGCTGTTTTTT
len: 13; v_gene: TRBV7-9; d_gene: -; j_gene: TRBJ2-7; abundance: few; CDR3aa: CASSAGAAYEQYF; CDR3nt: TGTGCCAGCAGCGCGGGGGCTGCCTACGAGCAGTACTTC
len: 15; v_gene: TRBV20-1; d_gene: TRBD2; j_gene: TRBJ2-7; abundance: -; CDR3aa: CSASSGGRAQNEQYF; CDR3nt: TGCAGTGCTAGTAGTGGCGGGAGGGCCCAGAACGAGCAGTACTTC